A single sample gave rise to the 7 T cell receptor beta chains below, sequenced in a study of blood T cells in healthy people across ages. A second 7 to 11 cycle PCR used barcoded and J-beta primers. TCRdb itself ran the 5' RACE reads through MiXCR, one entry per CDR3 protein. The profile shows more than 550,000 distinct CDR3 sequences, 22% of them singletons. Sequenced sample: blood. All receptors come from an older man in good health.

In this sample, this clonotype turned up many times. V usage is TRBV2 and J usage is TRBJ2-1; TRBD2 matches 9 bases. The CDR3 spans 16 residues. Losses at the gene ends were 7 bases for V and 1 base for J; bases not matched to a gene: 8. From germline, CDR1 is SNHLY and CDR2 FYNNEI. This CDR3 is CASIRTSDPSYNEQFF. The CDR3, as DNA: TGTGCCAGCATAAGGACTAGCGACCCTTCCTACAATGAGCAGTTCTTC.

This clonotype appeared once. In nucleotides, the CDR3 is TGTGCCAGCTCACCACAGGGGTATGGGGCCAACGTCCTGACTTTC. Its translation: CASSPQGYGANVLTF. The chain joins TRBV18 to TRBJ2-6; weak D call: TRBD1 (5 bases). Deletions cut 1 base from V and 3 bases from J, with 7 bases between. Germline values: CDR1 KGHSH, CDR2 LQKENI. This CDR3 is built from 15 residues.

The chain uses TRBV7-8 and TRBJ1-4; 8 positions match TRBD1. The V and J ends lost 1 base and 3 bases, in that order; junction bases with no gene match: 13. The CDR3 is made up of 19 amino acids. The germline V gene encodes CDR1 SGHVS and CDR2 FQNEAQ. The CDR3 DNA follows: TGTGCCAGCAGCTTAGGGCGGTTCGTCAGGGGGCTTTCTAATGAAAAACTGTTTTTT. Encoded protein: CASSLGRFVRGLSNEKLFF.

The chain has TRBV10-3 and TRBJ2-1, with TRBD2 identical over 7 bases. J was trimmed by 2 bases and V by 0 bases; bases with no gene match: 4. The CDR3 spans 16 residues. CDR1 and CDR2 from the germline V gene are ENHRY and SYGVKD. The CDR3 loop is CAISESTRGAYNEQFF. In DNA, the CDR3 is TGTGCCATCAGTGAGTCGACCCGGGGGGCCTACAATGAGCAGTTCTTC.

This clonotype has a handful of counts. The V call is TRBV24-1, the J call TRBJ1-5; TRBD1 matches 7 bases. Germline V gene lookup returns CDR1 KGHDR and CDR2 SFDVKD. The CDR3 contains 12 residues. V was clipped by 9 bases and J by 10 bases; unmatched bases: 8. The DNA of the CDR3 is TGTGCCACCGGCGAGACAGGGAAACCCCAGCATTTT. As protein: CATGETGKPQHF.

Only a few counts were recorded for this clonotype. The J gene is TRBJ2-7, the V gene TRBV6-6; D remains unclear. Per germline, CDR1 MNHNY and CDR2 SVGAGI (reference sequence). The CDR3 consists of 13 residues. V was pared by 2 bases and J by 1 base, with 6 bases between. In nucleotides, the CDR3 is TGTGCCAGCAGTTACGTCGATTCCTACGAGCAGTACGTC. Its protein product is CASSYVDSYEQYV.

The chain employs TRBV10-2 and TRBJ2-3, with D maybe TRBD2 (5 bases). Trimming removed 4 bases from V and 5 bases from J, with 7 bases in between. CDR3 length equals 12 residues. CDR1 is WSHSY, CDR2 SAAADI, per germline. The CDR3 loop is CASSGSGDTQYF. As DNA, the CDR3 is TGCGCCAGCAGTGGGAGCGGAGATACGCAGTATTTT.